The source of this T cell receptor beta chain is a study of cytomegalovirus exposure and HLA in healthy donors. For this clone: Its antigen is unknown.

Whole-study results and caveats: Association of approximately 18,000 TCR beta sequences with HLA alleles was found at 0.05 false discovery rate in a later analysis. TCR beta V segments were, for the most part, productive about 87% or about 30% of the time in an earlier analysis. HLA restriction was apparent for most CMV-associated TCR beta chains in a later analysis.

The CDR3 has 16 residues. Germline V gives CDR1 MNHEY, CDR2 SMNVEV (reference sequence). Trimming removed 7 bases from V and 0 bases from J; junction bases left unmatched: 9. The PCR employed 60 Vbeta primers together with 13 Jbeta primers. The protocol was immunoSEQ multiplex PCR, while the TCRdb copy is restricted to in-frame clones and leaves out a portion. The table records around 93,000 clones, 82% of them present only once. V is TRBV27 and J is TRBJ1-5, with 7 bases that match TRBD1. Material: PBMCs. This TCR was sampled from a man aged 25 to 40 in good health and CMV-seropositive. CDR3 sequence reads: CASMVRGGFSNQPQHF. DNA of the CDR3: TGTGCCAGCATGGTCAGAGGGGGCTTTAGCAATCAGCCCCAGCATTTT.